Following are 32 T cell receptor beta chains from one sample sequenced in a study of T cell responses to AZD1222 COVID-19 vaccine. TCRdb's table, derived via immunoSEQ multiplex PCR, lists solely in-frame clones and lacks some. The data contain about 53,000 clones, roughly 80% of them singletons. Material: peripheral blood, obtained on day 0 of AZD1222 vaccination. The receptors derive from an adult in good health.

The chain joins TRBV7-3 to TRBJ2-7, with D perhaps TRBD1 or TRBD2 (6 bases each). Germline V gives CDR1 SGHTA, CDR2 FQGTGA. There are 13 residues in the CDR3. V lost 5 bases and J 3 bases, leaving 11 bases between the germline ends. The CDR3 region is CASSQKGGYEQYF. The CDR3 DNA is TGTGCCAGCAGCCAAAAGGGGGGCTACGAGCAGTACTTC.

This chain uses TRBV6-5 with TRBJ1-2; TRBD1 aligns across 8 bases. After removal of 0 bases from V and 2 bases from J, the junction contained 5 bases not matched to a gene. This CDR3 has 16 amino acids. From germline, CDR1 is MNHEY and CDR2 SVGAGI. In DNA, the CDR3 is TGTGCCAGCAGTTACTCCAGTAGGGACAGGAACTATGGCTACACCTTC. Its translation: CASSYSSRDRNYGYTF.

CDR3 sequence (DNA): TGTGCCAGCAGCAAAACCGGGACAGGGACCTACGAGCAGTACTTC. Protein: CASSKTGTGTYEQYF. The chain is built from TRBV27 and TRBJ2-7, with 9 nucleotides matching TRBD1. Germline V gene lookup returns CDR1 MNHEY and CDR2 SMNVEV (reference sequence). The V segment lost 6 bases and the J segment 2 bases; nucleotides outside the gene matches: 8. The CDR3 extends over 15 amino acids.

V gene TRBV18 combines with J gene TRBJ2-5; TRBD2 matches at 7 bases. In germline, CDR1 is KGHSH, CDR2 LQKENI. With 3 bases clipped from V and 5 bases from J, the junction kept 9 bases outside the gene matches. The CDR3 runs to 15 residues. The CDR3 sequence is CASSPRPGTTETQYF. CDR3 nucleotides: TGTGCCAGCTCACCGCGCCCCGGGACTACCGAGACCCAGTACTTC.

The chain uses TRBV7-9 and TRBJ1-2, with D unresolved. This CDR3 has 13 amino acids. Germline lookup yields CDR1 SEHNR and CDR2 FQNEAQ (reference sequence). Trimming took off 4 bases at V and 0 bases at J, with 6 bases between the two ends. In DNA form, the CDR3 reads TGTGCCAGCAGCTCGGCGACTAACTATGGCTACACCTTC. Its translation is CASSSATNYGYTF.

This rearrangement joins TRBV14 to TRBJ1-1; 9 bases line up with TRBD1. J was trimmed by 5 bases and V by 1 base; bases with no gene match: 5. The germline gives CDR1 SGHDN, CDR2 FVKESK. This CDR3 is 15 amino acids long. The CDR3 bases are TGTGCCAGCAGCCAAGTCTGGGACAGGGCAACTGAAGCTTTCTTT. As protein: CASSQVWDRATEAFF.

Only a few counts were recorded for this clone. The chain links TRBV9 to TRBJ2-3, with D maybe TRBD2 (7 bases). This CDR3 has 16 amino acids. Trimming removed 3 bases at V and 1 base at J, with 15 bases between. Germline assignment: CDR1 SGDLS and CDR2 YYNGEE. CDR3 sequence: CASSGRTRGRTDTQYF. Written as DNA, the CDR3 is TGTGCCAGCAGCGGTCGTACGCGGGGGCGCACAGATACGCAGTATTTT.

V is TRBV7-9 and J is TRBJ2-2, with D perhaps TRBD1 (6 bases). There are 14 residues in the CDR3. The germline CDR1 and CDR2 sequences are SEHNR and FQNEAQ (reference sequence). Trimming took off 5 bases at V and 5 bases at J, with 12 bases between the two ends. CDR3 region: CASSIVQGTGELFF. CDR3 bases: TGTGCCAGCAGCATAGTACAGGGAACCGGGGAGCTGTTTTTT.

The CDR3, as DNA: TGTGCCAGCAGCTTAGGTCCAGAATTATATGGCTACACCTTC. It encodes CASSLGPELYGYTF. This chain connects TRBV7-9 to TRBJ1-2, with no clear D. The CDR3 has 14 residues. V was shortened by 1 base and J by 5 bases, with 11 bases between the two germline ends. Germline CDR1 is SEHNR and CDR2 is FQNEAQ (reference sequence).

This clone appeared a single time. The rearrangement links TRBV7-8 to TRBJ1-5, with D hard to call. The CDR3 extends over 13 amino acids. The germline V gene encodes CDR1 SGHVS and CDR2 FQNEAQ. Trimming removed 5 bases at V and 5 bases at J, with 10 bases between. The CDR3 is CASSLTRDQPQHF. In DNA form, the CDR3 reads TGTGCCAGCAGCCTTACGAGGGATCAGCCCCAGCATTTT.

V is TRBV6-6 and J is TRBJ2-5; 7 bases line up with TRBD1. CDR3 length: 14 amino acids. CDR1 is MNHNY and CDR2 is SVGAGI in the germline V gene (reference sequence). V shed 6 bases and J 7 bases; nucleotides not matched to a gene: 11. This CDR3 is CASSPPTGVGTQYF. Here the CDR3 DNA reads TGTGCCAGCAGCCCACCCACAGGGGTTGGGACCCAGTACTTC.

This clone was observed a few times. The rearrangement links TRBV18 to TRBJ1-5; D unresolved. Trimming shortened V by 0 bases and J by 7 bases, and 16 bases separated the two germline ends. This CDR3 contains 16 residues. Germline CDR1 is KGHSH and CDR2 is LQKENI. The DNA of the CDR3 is TGTGCCAGCTCACCACCATCAGGACGGAGCATCCAGCCCCAGCATTTT. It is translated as CASSPPSGRSIQPQHF.

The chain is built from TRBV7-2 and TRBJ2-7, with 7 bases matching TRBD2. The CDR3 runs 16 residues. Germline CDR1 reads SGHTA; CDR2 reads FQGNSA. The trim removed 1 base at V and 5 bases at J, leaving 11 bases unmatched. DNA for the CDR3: TGTGCCAGCAGCTTAGTTGCAGCGGGATTGCCCCACGAGCAGTACTTC. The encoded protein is CASSLVAAGLPHEQYF.

Here the CDR3 reads CASSQDQMGLAGEWRQYF. The CDR3 region has the DNA TGCGCCAGCAGCCAAGATCAGATGGGACTAGCGGGAGAATGGAGGCAGTATTTT. The V gene is TRBV4-3, the J gene TRBJ2-3; TRBD2 agrees at 14 bases. CDR1 is LGHNA, CDR2 YSLEER, per germline. Trimming took 0 bases from V and 11 from J; bases not matched to a gene: 13. The CDR3 totals 18 residues.

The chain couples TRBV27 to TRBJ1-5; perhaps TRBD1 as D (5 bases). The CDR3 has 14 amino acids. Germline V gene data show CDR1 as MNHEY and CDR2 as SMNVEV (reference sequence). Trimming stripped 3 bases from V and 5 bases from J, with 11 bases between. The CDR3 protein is CASSFGGVDQPQHF. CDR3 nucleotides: TGTGCCAGCAGTTTTGGGGGTGTGGATCAGCCCCAGCATTTT.

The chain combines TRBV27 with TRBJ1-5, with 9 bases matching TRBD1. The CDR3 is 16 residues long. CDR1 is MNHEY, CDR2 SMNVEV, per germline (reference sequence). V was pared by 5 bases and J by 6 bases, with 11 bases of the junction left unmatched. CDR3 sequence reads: CASSRIQGAPGQPQHF. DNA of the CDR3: TGTGCCAGCAGTCGAATACAGGGGGCGCCTGGTCAGCCCCAGCATTTT.

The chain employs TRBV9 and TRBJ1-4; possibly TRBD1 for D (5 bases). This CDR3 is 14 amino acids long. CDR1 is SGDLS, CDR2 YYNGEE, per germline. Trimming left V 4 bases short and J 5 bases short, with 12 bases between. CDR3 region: CASSPGQRNEKLFF. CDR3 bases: TGTGCCAGCAGCCCGGGGCAGAGGAATGAAAAACTGTTTTTT.

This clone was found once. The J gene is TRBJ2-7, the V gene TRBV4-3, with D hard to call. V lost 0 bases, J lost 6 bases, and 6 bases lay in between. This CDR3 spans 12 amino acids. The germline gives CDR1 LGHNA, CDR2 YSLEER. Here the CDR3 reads CASSQDHGEQYF. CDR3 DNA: TGCGCCAGCAGCCAAGATCACGGCGAGCAGTACTTC.

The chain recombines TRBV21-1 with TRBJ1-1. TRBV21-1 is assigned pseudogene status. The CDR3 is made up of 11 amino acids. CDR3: CASSKAGRAFF. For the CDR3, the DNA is TGTGCCAGCAGCAAAGCAGGGCGAGCTTTCTTT.

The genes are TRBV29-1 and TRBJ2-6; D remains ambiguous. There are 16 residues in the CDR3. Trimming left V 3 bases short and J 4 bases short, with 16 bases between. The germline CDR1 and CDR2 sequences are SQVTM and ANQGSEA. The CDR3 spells CSVEHRLDQGANVLTF. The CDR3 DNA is TGCAGCGTTGAGCACCGATTGGATCAGGGGGCCAACGTCCTGACTTTC. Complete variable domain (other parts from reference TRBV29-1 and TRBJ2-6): SAVISQKPSRDICQRGTSLTIQCQVDSQVTMMFWYRQQPGQSLTLIATANQGSEATYESGFVIDKFPISRPNLTFSTLTVSNMSPEDSSIYLCSVEHRLDQGANVLTFGAGSRLTVL.

CDR3 nucleotides: TGTGCCACCAGTTTCCCGGGACAGATGAACACTGAAGCTTTCTTT. Amino acid sequence: CATSFPGQMNTEAFF. The chain recombines TRBV24-1 with TRBJ1-1; 7 bases match TRBD1. J was trimmed by 0 bases and V by 6 bases; bases with no gene match: 6. Germline CDR1 reads KGHDR; CDR2 reads SFDVKD. CDR3 length: 15 amino acids.

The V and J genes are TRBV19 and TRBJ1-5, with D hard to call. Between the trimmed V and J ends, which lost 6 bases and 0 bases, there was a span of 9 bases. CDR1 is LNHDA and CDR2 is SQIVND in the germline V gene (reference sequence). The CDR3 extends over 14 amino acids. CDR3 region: CASRGWDSNQPQHF. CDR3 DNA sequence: TGTGCCAGTAGGGGGTGGGATAGCAATCAGCCCCAGCATTTT.

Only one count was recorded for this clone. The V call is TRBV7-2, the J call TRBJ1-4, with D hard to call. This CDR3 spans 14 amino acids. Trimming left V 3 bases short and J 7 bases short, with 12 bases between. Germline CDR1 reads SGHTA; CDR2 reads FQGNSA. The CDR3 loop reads CASSFFGSAEKLFF. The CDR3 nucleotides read TGTGCCAGCAGCTTTTTCGGGTCGGCTGAAAAACTGTTTTTT.

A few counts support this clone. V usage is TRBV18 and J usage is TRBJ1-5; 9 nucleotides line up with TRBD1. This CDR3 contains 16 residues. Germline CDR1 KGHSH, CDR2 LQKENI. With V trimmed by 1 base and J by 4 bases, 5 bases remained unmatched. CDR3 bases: TGTGCCAGCTCACCACAGGGACAGGGCTCAAATCAGCCCCAGCATTTT. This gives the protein CASSPQGQGSNQPQHF.

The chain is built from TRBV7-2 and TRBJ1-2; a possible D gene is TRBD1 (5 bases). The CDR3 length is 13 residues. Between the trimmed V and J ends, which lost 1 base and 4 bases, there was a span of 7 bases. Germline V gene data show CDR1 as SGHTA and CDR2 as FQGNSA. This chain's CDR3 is CASSLGGSYGYTF. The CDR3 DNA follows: TGTGCCAGCAGCTTAGGGGGGAGCTATGGCTACACCTTC. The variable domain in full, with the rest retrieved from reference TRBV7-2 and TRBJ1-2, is GAGVSQSPSNKVTEKGKDVELRCDPISGHTALYWYRQSLGQGLEFLIYFQGNSAPDKSGLPSDRFSAERTGGSVSTLTIQRTQQEDSAVYLCASSLGGSYGYTFGSGTRLTVV.

Here the CDR3 DNA reads TGCGCCAGCCTCAGAGCGCTTGGGGCGAACACTGAAGCTTTCTTT. This sequence encodes CASLRALGANTEAFF. This rearrangement joins TRBV5-1 to TRBJ1-1; D may be TRBD1 (5 bases). The length of the CDR3 is 15 residues. The germline gives CDR1 SGHRS, CDR2 YFSETQ. V gave up 7 bases and J gave up 1 base, with 17 bases separating them.

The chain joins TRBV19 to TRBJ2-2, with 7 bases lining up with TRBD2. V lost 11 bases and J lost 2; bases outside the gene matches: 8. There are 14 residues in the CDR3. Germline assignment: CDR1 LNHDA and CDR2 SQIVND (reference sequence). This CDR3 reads CAVPSGLNTGELFF. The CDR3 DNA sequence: TGTGCCGTCCCTAGCGGACTAAACACCGGGGAGCTGTTTTTT.

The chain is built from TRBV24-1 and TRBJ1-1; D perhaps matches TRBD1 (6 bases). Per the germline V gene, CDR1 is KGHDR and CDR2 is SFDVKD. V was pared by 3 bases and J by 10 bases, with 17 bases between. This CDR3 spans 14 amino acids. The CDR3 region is CATSDPRHREGAFF. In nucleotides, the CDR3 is TGTGCCACCAGTGATCCGCGCCACAGGGAGGGAGCTTTCTTT.

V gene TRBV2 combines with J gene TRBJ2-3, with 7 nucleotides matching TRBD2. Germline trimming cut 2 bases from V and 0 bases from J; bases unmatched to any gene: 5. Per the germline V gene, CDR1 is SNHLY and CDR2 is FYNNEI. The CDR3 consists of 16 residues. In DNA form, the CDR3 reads TGTGCCAGCAGTGAACGCCTAGCGGCTAGCACAGATACGCAGTATTTT. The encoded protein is CASSERLAASTDTQYF.

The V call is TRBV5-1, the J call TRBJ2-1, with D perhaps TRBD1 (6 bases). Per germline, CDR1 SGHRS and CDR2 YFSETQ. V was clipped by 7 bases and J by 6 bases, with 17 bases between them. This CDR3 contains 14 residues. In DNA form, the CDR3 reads TGCGCCAGCTCACAGGGTGACGGGCCCAATGAGCAGTTCTTC. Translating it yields CASSQGDGPNEQFF. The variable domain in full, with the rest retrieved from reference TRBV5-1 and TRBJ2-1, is KAGVTQTPRYLIKTRGQQVTLSCSPISGHRSVSWYQQTPGQGLQFLFEYFSETQRNKGNFPGRFSGRQFSNSRSEMNVSTLELGDSALYLCASSQGDGPNEQFFGPGTRLTVL.

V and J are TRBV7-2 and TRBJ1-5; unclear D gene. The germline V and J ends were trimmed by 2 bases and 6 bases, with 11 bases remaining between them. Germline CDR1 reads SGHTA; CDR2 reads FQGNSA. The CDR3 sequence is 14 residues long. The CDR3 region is CASSLKFIGQPQHF. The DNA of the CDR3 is TGTGCCAGCAGCTTAAAATTTATAGGTCAGCCCCAGCATTTT.

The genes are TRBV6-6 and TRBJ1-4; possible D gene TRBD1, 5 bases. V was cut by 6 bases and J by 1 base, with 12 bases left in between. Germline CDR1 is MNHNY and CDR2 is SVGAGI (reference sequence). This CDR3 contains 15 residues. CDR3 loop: CASRPRDGTNEKLFF. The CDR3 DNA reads TGTGCCAGCAGACCCCGGGACGGAACTAATGAAAAACTGTTTTTT.